Here is one TCR beta chain with its context. Its specificity is not known. Cells were CD45RO-negative CD62L-positive naive CD4 T cells sorted from PBMCs. These data belong to a study of human versus mouse CDR3 diversity and MHC coevolution. V lost 3 bases, J lost 0 bases, and 18 bases lay in between. The CDR3 length is 18 residues. Germline lookup yields CDR1 SGHNT and CDR2 YENEEA. General study findings and limits: Mice had fewer CDR3 deletions and insertions than humans on average.

The table came from immunoSEQ multiplex PCR; TCRdb's copy has only in-frame clones and leaves some out. The sample has tens of thousands of clones; 94% are singletons. This clonotype was obtained from a person between 55 and 70 years old in good health. The specimen sequenced was naive CD4+ T cells from blood. Subset noted: CD45RO-negative CD62L-positive naive CD4 T cells. J is TRBJ1-3 and V is TRBV11-3; weak D call: TRBD1 (6 bases). CDR3 region: CASSLLVPGQVSGNTIYF. Written as DNA, the CDR3 is TGTGCCAGCAGCTTGTTAGTACCGGGACAAGTCTCTGGAAACACCATATATTTT.